Each of the 27 T cell receptor beta chains below was sequenced from the same sample in a study of cytomegalovirus exposure and HLA in healthy donors (dated by TCRdb to about 2017). Library preparation employed the immunoSEQ multiplex PCR assay. A mixture of 60 forward primers for TCR Vbeta segments and 13 reverse primers for TCR Jbeta segments was used in the multiplex PCR. TCRdb took over this immuneACCESS table, retaining in-frame rearrangements with V and J assigned. Such tables are incomplete; in checked studies, under half of the missing clones stem from an unresolved V gene, and the remainder is unexplained. In all, the sample holds about 200,000 clones, and 65% to 85% of those were seen once. Of the sample, 2.9% falls within the top ten clones. Sequenced material: PBMCs. The receptors come from a woman aged 30 to 39 in good health and CMV-seronegative.

The V and J genes are TRBV18 and TRBJ2-7, with a possible D match to TRBD2 (5 bases). V was clipped by 5 bases and J by 3 bases, with 11 bases between them. This CDR3 contains 13 residues. Germline CDR1 and CDR2: KGHSH and LQKENI. CDR3 DNA: TGTGCCAGCTCATCAGGACTTATCTACGAGCAGTACTTC. This translates into CASSSGLIYEQYF. Filled out from reference TRBV18 and TRBJ2-7, the complete variable domain reads NAGVMQNPRHLVRRRGQEARLRCSPMKGHSHVYWYRQLPEEGLKFMVYLQKENIIDESGMPKERFSAEFPKEGPSILRIQQVVRGDSAAYFCASSSGLIYEQYFGPGTRLTVT.

V and J are TRBV6-5 and TRBJ2-3; no firm D call. The CDR3 is 14 amino acids. With 2 bases removed from V and 5 bases from J, the gap between germline ends came to 11 bases. Germline CDR1 reads MNHEY; CDR2 reads SVGAGI. In nucleotides, the CDR3 is TGTGCCAGCAGTTACCGAGTGCCGGGAGATACGCAGTATTTT. Encoded protein: CASSYRVPGDTQYF.

The J gene is TRBJ1-5, the V gene TRBV7-2; maybe TRBD1 (5 bases). Germline values: CDR1 SGHTA, CDR2 FQGNSA. The CDR3 is 14 amino acids. The germline V and J ends were trimmed by 2 bases and 4 bases, with 9 bases remaining between them. CDR3 sequence (DNA): TGTGCCAGCAGCTTAAGGGGAATTAATCAGCCCCAGCATTTT. Translated: CASSLRGINQPQHF.

V is TRBV18 and J is TRBJ2-6; D call uncertain. V shed 3 bases and J shed 11 bases, with 11 bases lying between them. The CDR3 covers 13 residues. Germline values: CDR1 KGHSH, CDR2 LQKENI. The CDR3 protein is CASSPVRGDVLTF. The CDR3 DNA is TGTGCCAGCTCACCTGTCCGCGGTGACGTCCTGACTTTC.

The chain uses TRBV7-9 and TRBJ1-2; D is ambiguous. The CDR3 has 13 residues. Trimming took 3 bases from V and 8 from J, leaving 13 bases between them. CDR1 is SEHNR and CDR2 is FQNEAQ in the germline V gene (reference sequence). The DNA of the CDR3 is TGTGCCAGCAGCTTTAGTCAGGCAAGGGGCTACACCTTC. It is translated as CASSFSQARGYTF.

The chain recombines TRBV5-4 with TRBJ2-7; D remains ambiguous. CDR1 and CDR2 from the germline V gene are SGHNT and YYREEE (reference sequence). Trimming stripped 4 bases from V and 3 bases from J, with 2 bases between. There are 10 residues in the CDR3. CDR3 region: CASSHYEQYF. Written as DNA, the CDR3 is TGTGCCAGCAGCCACTACGAGCAGTACTTC.

The rearrangement uses TRBV6-1 and TRBJ2-5, with D possibly being TRBD2 (5 bases). The DNA matches TRBJ2-7 better at its end, which makes the J call doubtful. Per germline, CDR1 MNHNS and CDR2 SASEGT. The CDR3 runs 13 residues. The CDR3 nucleotides are TGTGCCGCACGGGGTATACTATCCTACGAGCAGTACTTC. It encodes CAARGILSYEQYF.

This clone appeared a few times. The chain links TRBV6-5 to TRBJ1-1; unclear D gene. Looked up from germline, CDR1 is MNHEY and CDR2 is SVGAGI. V dropped 2 bases and J dropped 0 bases, with 10 bases sitting between them. The CDR3 has 15 amino acids. CDR3 protein: CASSYRRQLNTEAFF. The CDR3 DNA sequence: TGTGCCAGCAGTTACCGGAGGCAGTTGAACACTGAAGCTTTCTTT.

The chain is built from TRBV5-1 and TRBJ1-1; 8 bases align to TRBD1. With V trimmed by 5 bases and J by 5 bases, 8 bases remained unmatched. The CDR3 sequence is 14 residues long. Germline loops: CDR1 SGHRS, CDR2 YFSETQ. The CDR3 DNA reads TGCGCCAGCAGTGGGGGAGGGGACAGGACTGAAGCTTTCTTT. Residues: CASSGGGDRTEAFF.

This clone appeared a few times. This rearrangement joins TRBV5-4 to TRBJ2-7; unclear D gene. Germline V gene lookup returns CDR1 SGHNT and CDR2 YYREEE (reference sequence). V was clipped by 4 bases and J by 0 bases, with 14 bases between them. The length of the CDR3 is 15 residues. The CDR3 nucleotides are TGTGCCAGCAGCCCGCGCGGTAGTAACTCCTACGAGCAGTACTTC. Its translation is CASSPRGSNSYEQYF.

This chain uses TRBV7-9 with TRBJ2-7, with 13 bases aligning to TRBD2. CDR3 size: 17 residues. The V gene's germline CDR1 is SEHNR and CDR2 FQNEAQ (reference sequence). J lost 4 bases, V lost 1 base, and 7 bases had no gene match. The CDR3 region has the DNA TGTGCCAGCAGCTTAGTTACTAGCGGGAGGGCCCGGTACGAGCAGTACTTC. Translated, it gives CASSLVTSGRARYEQYF.

The CDR3 region has the DNA TGTGCCAGCAGCTTTCGACCTGGGACAGGGTCGGTGAACGAGCAGTACTTC. Amino acids: CASSFRPGTGSVNEQYF. The genes are TRBV7-6 and TRBJ2-7; the match to TRBD1 covers 9 bases. From germline, CDR1 is SGHVS and CDR2 FNYEAQ. The CDR3 loop spans 17 amino acids. Losses at the gene ends were 3 bases for V and 5 bases for J; bases not matched to a gene: 14.

V usage is TRBV5-1 and J usage is TRBJ1-6; the D gene is possibly TRBD1 (5 bases). The CDR3 is 16 amino acids. V was shortened by 0 bases and J by 5 bases, with 12 bases between the two germline ends. CDR1 is SGHRS, CDR2 YFSETQ, per germline. The CDR3 spells CASSLELTGDNSPLHF. In nucleotides, the CDR3 is TGCGCCAGCAGCTTGGAACTTACAGGAGATAATTCACCCCTCCACTTT.

The chain couples TRBV7-2 to TRBJ1-1; TRBD1 is a possible D gene (5 bases). This CDR3 has 16 residues. CDR1 and CDR2 from the germline V gene are SGHTA and FQGNSA. Trimming shortened V by 5 bases and J by 4 bases, and 20 bases separated the two germline ends. The CDR3 reads CASSRGVGGFRTEAFF. The CDR3 bases are TGTGCCAGCAGCCGGGGGGTAGGAGGTTTTCGCACTGAAGCTTTCTTT.

The J gene is TRBJ2-3, the V gene TRBV6-5, with a tentative D call TRBD2 (6 bases). There are 14 residues in the CDR3. The germline V gene has CDR1 MNHEY and CDR2 SVGAGI. V gave up 2 bases and J gave up 3 bases, with 9 bases separating them. The CDR3 DNA sequence: TGTGCCAGCAGTTACGGAGCGGGTACAGATACGCAGTATTTT. This encodes CASSYGAGTDTQYF.

The chain uses TRBV5-1 and TRBJ1-4; a weak D match, TRBD1 (5 bases). Germline loops: CDR1 SGHRS, CDR2 YFSETQ. This CDR3 has 14 residues. Trimming stripped 7 bases from V and 5 bases from J, with 15 bases between. CDR3 in amino acids: CASFQGPSNEKLFF. In DNA form, the CDR3 reads TGCGCCAGCTTCCAGGGCCCCTCAAATGAAAAACTGTTTTTT.

The rearrangement joins TRBV5-1 to TRBJ2-5; D is undetermined. The germline gives CDR1 SGHRS, CDR2 YFSETQ. Trimming removed 0 bases from V and 0 bases from J, with 6 bases in between. This CDR3 is 14 amino acids long. CDR3 amino acids: CASSLGVDQETQYF. CDR3 nucleotides: TGCGCCAGCAGCTTGGGCGTAGACCAAGAGACCCAGTACTTC.

The V and J genes are TRBV15 and TRBJ2-7; tentatively, D is TRBD1 (6 bases). Germline loops: CDR1 LNHNV, CDR2 YYDKDF (reference sequence). V was pared by 0 bases and J by 0 bases, with 9 bases between. This CDR3 contains 15 residues. The CDR3 here is CATSRDRGSSYEQYF. The CDR3 DNA follows: TGTGCCACCAGCAGAGACAGGGGAAGCTCCTACGAGCAGTACTTC.

The chain uses TRBV5-1 and TRBJ2-3; 9 bases align to TRBD2. Germline values: CDR1 SGHRS, CDR2 YFSETQ. This CDR3 contains 16 residues. V gave up 2 bases and J gave up 6 bases; unmatched junction bases: 10. The CDR3 region has the DNA TGCGCCAGCAGCTTCCTCACTGGGACTAGCTCTGATACGCAGTATTTT. Encoded protein: CASSFLTGTSSDTQYF.

This clone was observed a single time. The chain's CDR3 is CASSLGDRSGNTIYF. In DNA form, the CDR3 reads TGTGCCAGCAGCTTGGGGGACAGATCTGGAAACACCATATATTTT. This chain joins TRBV5-4 and TRBJ1-3; 7 bases line up with TRBD1. This CDR3 has 15 amino acids. CDR1 and CDR2 (germline): SGHNT, YYREEE (reference sequence). V shed 0 bases and J 1 base; nucleotides not matched to a gene: 1.

This rearrangement joins TRBV5-1 to TRBJ2-1, with 11 positions matching TRBD2. This CDR3 region has 15 residues. The V and J ends lost 3 bases and 5 bases, in that order; junction bases with no gene match: 4. CDR1 and CDR2 from the germline V gene are SGHRS and YFSETQ. The CDR3: CASSSGLAEDNEQFF. The CDR3 nucleotides are TGCGCCAGCAGCTCGGGACTAGCGGAAGACAATGAGCAGTTCTTC. The complete variable domain, with remaining parts taken from reference TRBV5-1 and TRBJ2-1, reads KAGVTQTPRYLIKTRGQQVTLSCSPISGHRSVSWYQQTPGQGLQFLFEYFSETQRNKGNFPGRFSGRQFSNSRSEMNVSTLELGDSALYLCASSSGLAEDNEQFFGPGTRLTVL.

A remark on this clone: The sample holds other DNA sequences that translate to the same CDR3. V and J are TRBV9 and TRBJ2-3; D remains ambiguous. The CDR3 sequence is 14 residues long. Germline V gene data show CDR1 as SGDLS and CDR2 as YYNGEE. V lost 0 bases and J lost 0, with 5 bases in between. The CDR3 nucleotides are TGTGCCAGCAGCGTAGGTCAAAGCACAGATACGCAGTATTTT. It encodes CASSVGQSTDTQYF.

This clone appeared a few times. The V and J genes are TRBV5-6 and TRBJ1-1; TRBD1 might be the D (5 bases). The germline CDR1 and CDR2 sequences are SGHDT and YYEEEE. V was pared by 4 bases and J by 7 bases, with 11 bases between. The CDR3 loop spans 12 amino acids. In DNA form, the CDR3 reads TGTGCCAGCAGCCATACAAGGGGTGAAGCTTTCTTT. It specifies CASSHTRGEAFF.

This chain uses TRBV5-1 with TRBJ1-1; possible D gene TRBD1, 5 bases. Germline CDR1 SGHRS, CDR2 YFSETQ. The V end lost 1 base, the J end lost 4 bases, and 17 bases lay between the germline ends. The CDR3 spans 16 residues. CDR3 region: CASSLLAGQFGTEAFF. In DNA form, the CDR3 reads TGCGCCAGCAGCTTGTTGGCAGGGCAGTTCGGCACTGAAGCTTTCTTT.

The J gene is TRBJ2-1, the V gene TRBV11-2, with a tentative D call TRBD2 (6 bases). The CDR3 spans 17 residues. CDR1 is SGHAT and CDR2 is FQNNGV in the germline V gene. V gave up 0 bases and J gave up 2 bases, with 14 bases separating them. CDR3 bases: TGTGCCAGCAGCTTAGATTCGCTAGCGACGACCTACAATGAGCAGTTCTTC. It yields the protein CASSLDSLATTYNEQFF.

This sequence joins TRBV7-9 and TRBJ2-5, with 8 bases matching TRBD1. J lost 5 bases, V lost 7 bases, and 6 bases had no gene match. Germline values: CDR1 SEHNR, CDR2 FQNEAQ (reference sequence). This CDR3 has 13 residues. The CDR3 DNA reads as TGTGCCAGCAACCAGGGGGCTGGGGAGACCCAGTACTTC. Translating gives CASNQGAGETQYF.

V gene TRBV28 combines with J gene TRBJ1-6, with 7 bases fitting TRBD1. V trimming: 4 bases; J trimming: 10 bases; junction bases outside the gene matches: 10. This CDR3 spans 15 amino acids. Germline V CDR1 and CDR2: MDHEN, SYDVKM. The CDR3 nucleotides read TGTGCCAGCAGTTCTATACAGGGGATCGGGTCACCCCTCCACTTT. This codes for CASSSIQGIGSPLHF.